This T cell receptor beta chain appears in the sequencing data of a study of tumor-infiltrating lymphocytes in oesophageal squamous cell carcinoma. The CDR3 totals 13 residues. Per the germline V gene, CDR1 is MDHEN and CDR2 is SYDVKM. With 8 bases removed from V and 11 bases from J, the gap between germline ends came to 21 bases. From the PCR reads, TCRdb called clonotypes with MiXCR, one entry per CDR3 protein. Of roughly 16,000 distinct CDR3 sequences in the sample, approximately 45% were seen once. The rearrangement joins TRBV28 to TRBJ2-5; no definite D call. The sequence was obtained from a female donor with esophageal squamous cell carcinoma. The sequencing input was normal esophageal tissue next to the tumor. The DNA of the CDR3 is TGTGCCAGCGAAACGGCGACTTCTCCGGTGCAGTACTTC. As protein: CASETATSPVQYF.